The rows below give T cell receptor beta chains drawn from one sample of a study of T cell responses to AZD1222 COVID-19 vaccine. Assay used: immunoSEQ multiplex PCR; TCRdb lists only in-frame clones, some missing. The sample gives 65,000 to 70,000 clones, approximately 87% of which show up once; roughly 23% is in the top ten. Sequenced here: peripheral blood, sampled 28 days after the second AZD1222 dose. These receptors were collected from an adult who received the AZD1222 COVID-19 vaccine. Both conserved end residues are part of each CDR3. Fields, in order: CDR3 DNA, CDR3 protein, clone size, D gene, V gene, J gene. The D gene is left open where the match is weak. Rows give clone size only sometimes, using once, few, many, or a class for an expanded clone.

TGTGCCACCCAGTGGGACGGGAGTAAAACAGATACGCAGTATTTT	CATQWDGSKTDTQYF	-	-	TRBV4-2	TRBJ2-3
TGTGCCAGTAGTAATCCGGGGGTTGCAACTAATGAAAAACTGTTTTTT	CASSNPGVATNEKLFF	-	-	TRBV19	TRBJ1-4
TGTGCCAGCAGCTTGGGTGCAAGCGGGGGTGCCTACGAGCAGTACTTC	CASSLGASGGAYEQYF	-	TRBD2	TRBV7-6	TRBJ2-7
TGTGCCAGCAGCTTCGACAGGGGGACAGTCGCTTTCTTT	CASSFDRGTVAFF	-	TRBD1	TRBV7-3	TRBJ1-1
TGTGCCAGCCGAGGGGCGGGGTACGAGCAGTACTTC	CASRGAGYEQYF	-	-	TRBV13	TRBJ2-7
TGTGCCAGCAGCTCCGGGAGGAGAGAGACCCAGTACTTC	CASSSGRRETQYF	-	TRBD2	TRBV5-4	TRBJ2-5
TGTGCCAGCAGCCCCAGGGAAATAATCGAGCAGTACTTC	CASSPREIIEQYF	-	-	TRBV6-5	TRBJ2-7
TGCGCCAGCAGCTTGGGCCCGCCACGGGGAGCTTTCTTT	CASSLGPPRGAFF	-	-	TRBV5-1	TRBJ1-1
TGTGCCAGCAGCCAGCAGAGTGCCGGGGGCTACACCTTC	CASSQQSAGGYTF	-	-	TRBV12-3/TRBV12-4	TRBJ1-2
TGTGCCAGCAGCCTCGAGGGAGGGAGGGACAATGAGCAGTTCTTC	CASSLEGGRDNEQFF	-	TRBD2	TRBV4-2	TRBJ2-1
TGTGCCAGCAGTTACGTGAGGACAGGGGGATTCTATGGCTACACCTTC	CASSYVRTGGFYGYTF	few	TRBD1	TRBV6-5	TRBJ1-2
TGTGCCAGCAGTTTAAAGGCGGCGGAGGGGGCAGGGGAGCAGTACTTC	CASSLKAAEGAGEQYF	-	-	TRBV27	TRBJ2-7
TGCGCCAGCAGCCAAGAACCTAGAGGCACAGATACGCAGTATTTT	CASSQEPRGTDTQYF	once	-	TRBV4-1	TRBJ2-3
TGCAGCGTTTTCCCGGGACGGGGAGAGGGGACCCAGTACTTC	CSVFPGRGEGTQYF	-	-	TRBV29-1	TRBJ2-5
TGTGCCAGCAGCTTGGAGGTTGGGGCCAACGTCCTGACTTTC	CASSLEVGANVLTF	medium-sized	-	TRBV5-4	TRBJ2-6
TGTGCCGGGGGGATGGCAATTCAAGAGACCCAGTACTTC	CAGGMAIQETQYF	-	-	TRBV2	TRBJ2-5
TGTGCCACCAGCGAGGGACCCCATCAGTGTTATCGCTCCTACGAGCAGTACTTC	CATSEGPHQCYRSYEQYF	few	-	TRBV24-1	TRBJ2-7
TGTGCCAGCAGTAAGGAGGGACAGGAAGATCAGCCCCAGCATTTT	CASSKEGQEDQPQHF	few	TRBD1	TRBV19	TRBJ1-5
TGTGCCAGCGTAAGGGGACTAGCGGGCTACAATGAGCAGTTCTTC	CASVRGLAGYNEQFF	-	TRBD2	TRBV7-8	TRBJ2-1
TGTGCCAGCAGTGACAGGGGAAGCTCCTACGAGCAGTACTTC	CASSDRGSSYEQYF	-	TRBD1	TRBV28	TRBJ2-7
TGTGCCAGTAGCCTTACAGGGAGCGGGGCCAACGTCCTGACTTTC	CASSLTGSGANVLTF	-	-	TRBV19	TRBJ2-6
TGTGCCAGCAATTCCCGTAGCGGGAGTTCCTACAATGAGCAGTTCTTC	CASNSRSGSSYNEQFF	few	TRBD2	TRBV3-1/TRBV3-2	TRBJ2-1
TGTGCCAGCAGCCAAATGACAGCGGCTAATGAAAAACTGTTTTTT	CASSQMTAANEKLFF	-	-	TRBV3-1/TRBV3-2	TRBJ1-4
TGTGCCAGCAGCCCCCAAGGGAGTCTAGCCCGGGAGGAGCTGTTTTTT	CASSPQGSLAREELFF	-	-	TRBV7-8	TRBJ2-2
TGTGCCAGCAGTTACTCGAATTCTTGGCCGCCCCAGCATTTT	CASSYSNSWPPQHF	-	-	TRBV6-2/TRBV6-3	TRBJ1-5
TGTGCCAGCAGCCCCTCAGGGGGAGGGGGCTGGGAAGGCTACACCTTC	CASSPSGGGGWEGYTF	-	TRBD1	TRBV7-9	TRBJ1-2
TGTGCCAGCAGCCTCGCGGGGGGCCACACAGATACGCAGTATTTT	CASSLAGGHTDTQYF	-	TRBD2	TRBV6-5	TRBJ2-3
TGTGCCAGCAGCCCCGCCGGGACAGGCGGCTCCTACGAGCAGTACTTC	CASSPAGTGGSYEQYF	few	TRBD1	TRBV7-7	TRBJ2-7
TGCGCCAGCAGCTCTCGGACAGGGCTGGATGAGCAGTTCTTC	CASSSRTGLDEQFF	-	TRBD1	TRBV5-1	TRBJ2-1
TGTGCCAGCAGAGGGGGGCGGGGTGGATACAATGAGCAGTTCTTC	CASRGGRGGYNEQFF	-	-	TRBV6-6	TRBJ2-1
TGCGCCAGCAGGTCGGGGAATGAGCAGTTCTTC	CASRSGNEQFF	-	-	TRBV5-1	TRBJ2-1
TGTGCCAGCCGACAGGTGGATGGCTACACCTTC	CASRQVDGYTF	-	-	TRBV2	TRBJ1-2
TGTGCCAGCAGCACGGGGGGACAAGAGACCCAGTACTTC	CASSTGGQETQYF	-	TRBD2	TRBV9	TRBJ2-5
TGTGCCAGCAGCCCGTCCGGACAGGGCGGCTACACCTTC	CASSPSGQGGYTF	-	TRBD1	TRBV5-4	TRBJ1-2
TGTGCCAGCAGCCACACTGGGGGGATCCATAGCAATCAGCCCCAGCATTTT	CASSHTGGIHSNQPQHF	-	-	TRBV4-2	TRBJ1-5
TGTGCCAGCAGTTATTTACACTCTGGAAACACCATATATTTT	CASSYLHSGNTIYF	-	-	TRBV6-2/TRBV6-3	TRBJ1-3
TGTGCCATCAGTGAGTCTCAGGGGGCGGGACAGCCCCAGCATTTT	CAISESQGAGQPQHF	-	TRBD1	TRBV10-3	TRBJ1-5
TGTGCCAGCAGCTTAGTGGCAGGGACAGGGACTGAAGCTTTCTTT	CASSLVAGTGTEAFF	-	TRBD1	TRBV7-9	TRBJ1-1
TGTGCCAGCAGCGGGGGGGCTCCGGACTTC	CASSGGAPDF	-	-	TRBV7-2	TRBJ2-7
TGCGCCAGCAGCCAAGGGCCAGGGACAGATACGCAGTATTTT	CASSQGPGTDTQYF	-	-	TRBV4-1	TRBJ2-3
TGCGCCAGCAGCTTGGAGTACGGCTACGAGCAGTACTTC	CASSLEYGYEQYF	-	-	TRBV5-1	TRBJ2-7
TGTGCCAGCAGTTACGGGATAGGGGTGGGCTACGAGCAGTACTTC	CASSYGIGVGYEQYF	-	-	TRBV6-5	TRBJ2-7
TGTGCCAGCGTTGGAGTAGAGACCCAGTACTTC	CASVGVETQYF	-	-	TRBV2	TRBJ2-5
TGTGCCAGCAGCCAAGATACGGGGCCACACAATGAGCAGTTCTTC	CASSQDTGPHNEQFF	-	-	TRBV3-1/TRBV3-2	TRBJ2-1
TGTGCCAGCAGCCGTCTAGCGGGGGCTGTAGATACGCAGTATTTT	CASSRLAGAVDTQYF	-	TRBD2	TRBV3-1/TRBV3-2	TRBJ2-3
TGTGCCAGCAGTTTGGGCAGGGGATCAGGGCAGCCCCAGCATTTT	CASSLGRGSGQPQHF	-	-	TRBV27	TRBJ1-5
TGCGCCAGCAGCCCCATGAGGCGGGGGGGCGATTACTACGAGCAGTACTTC	CASSPMRRGGDYYEQYF	-	TRBD2	TRBV4-1	TRBJ2-7
TGTGCCAGCCGGGCAGGGGGCCGGCTCGGCGAGCAGTACTTC	CASRAGGRLGEQYF	-	TRBD1	TRBV2	TRBJ2-7
TGTGCTAGTGGTTTGTACGGGATTAAGAACACTGAAGCTTTCTTT	CASGLYGIKNTEAFF	-	-	TRBV12-5	TRBJ1-1
TGCGCCAGCAGCCAAGAAGGAATGAGGGTCACAGATACGCAGTATTTT	CASSQEGMRVTDTQYF	-	-	TRBV4-1	TRBJ2-3
TGCGCCAGCAGCTTGTCGGAACGGGGCACTGAAGCTTTCTTT	CASSLSERGTEAFF	-	-	TRBV5-1	TRBJ1-1
TGTGCCAGCAGGGCTATACTCAATCAGCCCCAGCATTTT	CASRAILNQPQHF	-	-	TRBV6-5	TRBJ1-5
TGTGCCAGCAGTTTCGACCATGGCTATGGCTACACCTTC	CASSFDHGYGYTF	-	-	TRBV12-3/TRBV12-4	TRBJ1-2
TGCGCCAGCAGCTTACAGACTAGCGGGGGCCAAGAGACCCAGTACTTC	CASSLQTSGGQETQYF	-	TRBD2	TRBV5-1	TRBJ2-5
TGTGCCAGCAGCCTGGGGACTAGCGGTTACCAAGAGACCCAGTACTTC	CASSLGTSGYQETQYF	-	TRBD2	TRBV7-8	TRBJ2-5
TGCAGCGTTGGAGACCAGGCCTATGGCTACACCTTC	CSVGDQAYGYTF	-	-	TRBV29-1	TRBJ1-2
TGTGCCAGCAGTGTAGAGGGGCGAGGGTCCCAAGAGACCCAGTACTTC	CASSVEGRGSQETQYF	-	-	TRBV2	TRBJ2-5
TGTGCCAGCAGTTCTTACAGGGGGAGCACTGAAGCTTTCTTT	CASSSYRGSTEAFF	-	TRBD1	TRBV6-5	TRBJ1-1
TGTGCCAGCAGCCTACTGGAGCCCTCCGGGGGGCAGTTCTTC	CASSLLEPSGGQFF	-	-	TRBV14	TRBJ2-1
TGTGCCAGCAGCCGGGACAGGGCAACTAATGAAAAACTGTTTTTT	CASSRDRATNEKLFF	-	TRBD1	TRBV2	TRBJ1-4